Described below is a single TCR beta chain sequence and its context. The sample belongs to a study of blood T cell repertoires in COVID-19. Looking at the study overall: The United States, Italy and Spain provided the acute and convalescent COVID-19 samples.

With 7 bases removed from V and 5 bases from J, the gap between germline ends came to 11 bases. The germline V gene has CDR1 SNHLY and CDR2 FYNNEI. This CDR3 is built from 12 residues. Sequencing was performed with immunoSEQ multiplex PCR; in TCRdb, only in-frame clones are kept and a portion is missing. The table includes 150,000 or so clones, roughly 81% detected once. The chain links TRBV2 to TRBJ2-5; D gene ambiguous. Sequenced sample: peripheral blood. The sequence came from a woman in her fifties or sixties with active or convalescent COVID-19. As DNA, the CDR3 is TGTGCCAGCACCCTCCTCCGGGAGACCCAGTACTTC. It is translated as CASTLLRETQYF.